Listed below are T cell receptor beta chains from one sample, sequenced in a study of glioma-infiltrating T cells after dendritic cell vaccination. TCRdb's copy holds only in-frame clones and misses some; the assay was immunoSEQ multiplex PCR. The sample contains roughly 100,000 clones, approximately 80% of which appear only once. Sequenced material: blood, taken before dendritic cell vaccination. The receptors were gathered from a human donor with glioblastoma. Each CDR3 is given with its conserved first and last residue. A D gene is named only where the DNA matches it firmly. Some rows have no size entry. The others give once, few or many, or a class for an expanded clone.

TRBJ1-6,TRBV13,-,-,CASRPEGENSPLHF,TGTGCCAGCAGGCCAGAAGGGGAAAATTCACCCCTCCACTTT
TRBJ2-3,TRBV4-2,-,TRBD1,CASSRDRDDTQYF,TGTGCCAGCAGCAGGGACAGGGACGATACGCAGTATTTT
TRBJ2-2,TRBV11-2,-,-,CASSTHIPGELFF,TGTGCCAGCAGCACCCACATTCCCGGGGAGCTGTTTTTT
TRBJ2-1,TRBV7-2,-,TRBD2,CASSSSGGAYNEQFF,TGTGCCAGCAGCTCGAGCGGGGGGGCTTACAATGAGCAGTTCTTC
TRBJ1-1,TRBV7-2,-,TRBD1,CASSRPGQTNTEAFF,TGTGCCAGCAGCAGACCGGGACAGACGAACACTGAAGCTTTCTTT
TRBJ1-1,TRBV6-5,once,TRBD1,CASSYFGTENTEAFF,TGTGCCAGCAGTTATTTTGGGACAGAAAACACTGAAGCTTTCTTT
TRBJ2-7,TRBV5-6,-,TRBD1,CASSLDDRAHEQYF,TGTGCCAGCAGCTTGGACGACAGGGCCCACGAGCAGTACTTC
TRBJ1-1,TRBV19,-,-,CASSIKGGRTEAFF,TGTGCCAGTAGTATTAAGGGGGGGCGAACTGAAGCTTTCTTT
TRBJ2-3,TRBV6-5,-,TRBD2,CATQTSGDTDTQYF,TGTGCCACCCAGACTAGCGGGGATACAGATACGCAGTATTTT
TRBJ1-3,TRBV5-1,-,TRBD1,CASSLSDRESGNTIYF,TGCGCCAGCAGCCTGTCCGACAGGGAATCTGGAAACACCATATATTTT
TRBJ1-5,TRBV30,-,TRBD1,CAWSLGQGYQPQHF,TGTGCCTGGAGTCTCGGACAGGGCTATCAGCCCCAGCATTTT
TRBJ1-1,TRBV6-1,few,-,CASSYLGDTEAFF,TGTGCCAGCAGTTATCTGGGCGACACTGAAGCTTTCTTT
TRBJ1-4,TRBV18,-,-,CASSPTFRDTFEEKLFF,TGTGCCAGCTCACCGACCTTTCGGGACACCTTCGAGGAAAAACTGTTTTTT
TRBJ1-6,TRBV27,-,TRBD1,CASSFTGEGGNSPLHF,TGTGCCAGCAGTTTCACAGGGGAAGGGGGAAATTCACCCCTCCACTTT
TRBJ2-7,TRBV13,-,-,CASRMLPGDFYEQYF,TGTGCCAGCAGAATGCTCCCGGGGGACTTTTACGAGCAGTACTTC
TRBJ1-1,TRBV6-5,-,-,CASRPDRNTEAFF,TGTGCCAGCAGACCCGACAGGAACACTGAAGCTTTCTTT
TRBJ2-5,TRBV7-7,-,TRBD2,CASSLRLAGPETQYF,TGTGCTAGCAGCTTAAGGTTAGCGGGACCAGAGACCCAGTACTTC
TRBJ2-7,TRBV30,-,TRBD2,CAWGGAYEQYF,TGTGCCTGGGGGGGGGCCTACGAGCAGTACTTC
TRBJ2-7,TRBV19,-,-,CASMDFGLGEQYF,TGTGCCAGTATGGACTTCGGGTTGGGGGAGCAGTACTTC
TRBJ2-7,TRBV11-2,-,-,CASSLETNSYEQYF,TGTGCCAGCAGCCTCGAGACAAACTCCTACGAGCAGTACTTC
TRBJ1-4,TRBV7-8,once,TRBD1,CASRTRGRNEKLFF,TGTGCCAGCAGGACAAGGGGGCGTAATGAAAAACTGTTTTTT
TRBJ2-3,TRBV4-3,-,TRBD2,CASSQPTSGGTDTQYF,TGCGCCAGCAGCCAACCGACTAGCGGGGGCACAGATACGCAGTATTTT
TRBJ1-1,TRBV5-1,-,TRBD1,CASSRDRGLTEAFF,TGCGCCAGCAGCCGAGACAGGGGGCTCACTGAAGCTTTCTTT
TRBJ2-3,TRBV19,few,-,CASSPLEGPDTQYF,TGTGCCAGTAGTCCTTTAGAGGGCCCAGATACGCAGTATTTT
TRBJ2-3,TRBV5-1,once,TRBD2,CASSLATGGIDTQYF,TGCGCCAGCAGCCTGGCAACGGGGGGGATAGATACGCAGTATTTT
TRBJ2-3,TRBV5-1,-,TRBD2,CASSLDGGGLADTQYF,TGCGCCAGCAGCTTGGACGGCGGGGGGCTCGCAGATACGCAGTATTTT
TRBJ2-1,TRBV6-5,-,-,CASSKRTTADNEQFF,TGTGCCAGCAGTAAGAGGACGACAGCCGACAATGAGCAGTTCTTC
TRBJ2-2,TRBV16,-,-,CASSPQGGVTGELFF,TGTGCCAGCAGCCCGCAGGGGGGCGTCACCGGGGAGCTGTTTTTT
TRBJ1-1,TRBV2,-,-,CASRNTPGFAEAFF,TGTGCCAGCAGAAACACCCCAGGGTTCGCTGAAGCTTTCTTT
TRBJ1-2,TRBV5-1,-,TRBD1,CASSWDTTGGNNGYTF,TGCGCCAGCAGCTGGGACACTACAGGGGGCAATAATGGCTACACCTTC
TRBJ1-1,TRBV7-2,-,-,CASSRQRNTEAFF,TGTGCCAGCAGCCGGCAGCGGAACACTGAAGCTTTCTTT
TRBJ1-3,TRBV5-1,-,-,CASRTVSSGNTIYF,TGCGCCAGCCGCACAGTAAGCTCTGGAAACACCATATATTTT
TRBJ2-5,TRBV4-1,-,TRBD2,CASSQGGGAGGSLVAQYF,TGCGCCAGCAGCCAGGGGGGAGGGGCGGGGGGCAGCCTGGTGGCCCAGTACTTC
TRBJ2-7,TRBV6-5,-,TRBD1,CASSSTGGYHEQYF,TGTGCCAGCAGTTCGACAGGGGGCTACCACGAGCAGTACTTC
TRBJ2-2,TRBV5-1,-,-,CASSLVQGSGFDTGELFF,TGCGCCAGCAGCTTGGTTCAGGGTTCCGGGTTTGACACCGGGGAGCTGTTTTTT
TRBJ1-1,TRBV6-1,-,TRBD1,CASSVDRVMNTEAFF,TGTGCCAGCAGTGTAGACAGGGTAATGAACACTGAAGCTTTCTTT
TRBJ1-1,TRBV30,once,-,CAWTIGTSNTEAFF,TGTGCCTGGACCATCGGGACATCGAACACTGAAGCTTTCTTT
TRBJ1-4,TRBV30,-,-,CAWSFRDGRNEKLFF,TGTGCCTGGAGTTTCCGGGACGGGAGAAATGAAAAACTGTTTTTT
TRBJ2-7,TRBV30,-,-,CASKFSYEQYF,TGTGCCTCTAAATTCTCCTACGAGCAGTACTTC
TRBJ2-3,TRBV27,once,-,CASWQAWSTDTQYF,TGTGCCAGCTGGCAGGCCTGGAGCACAGATACGCAGTATTTT
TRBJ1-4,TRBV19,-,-,CASSPGGGREKLFF,TGTGCCAGTAGTCCGGGGGGGGGCAGAGAAAAACTGTTTTTT
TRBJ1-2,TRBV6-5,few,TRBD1,CASSRQGAVYGYTF,TGTGCCAGCAGTCGACAGGGGGCTGTCTATGGCTACACCTTC
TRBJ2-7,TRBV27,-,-,CASSLNRLAAGEYF,TGTGCCAGCAGTTTAAACCGTCTAGCGGCAGGGGAGTACTTC
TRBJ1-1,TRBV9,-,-,CASSVGGGRANTEAFF,TGTGCCAGCAGCGTAGGGGGGGGAAGGGCGAACACTGAAGCTTTCTTT
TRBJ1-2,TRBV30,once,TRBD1,CACVKDRGEINYGYTF,TGTGCCTGTGTGAAGGACAGGGGGGAGATTAACTATGGCTACACCTTC
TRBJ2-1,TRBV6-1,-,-,CASSEWQMYNEQFF,TGTGCCAGCAGTGAATGGCAGATGTACAATGAGCAGTTCTTC
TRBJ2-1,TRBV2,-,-,CSRERGSYNEQFF,TGCTCGCGAGAGCGCGGCTCCTACAATGAGCAGTTCTTC
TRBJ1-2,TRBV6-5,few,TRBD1,CASSLLGQGTYGYTF,TGTGCCAGCAGCCTCTTGGGACAGGGGACCTATGGCTACACCTTC
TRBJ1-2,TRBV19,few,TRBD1,CASSALRDRANYGYTF,TGTGCCAGTAGTGCGCTCCGGGACAGAGCTAACTATGGCTACACCTTC
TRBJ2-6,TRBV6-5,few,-,CASSLSGANVLTF,TGTGCCAGCAGTCTCTCTGGGGCCAACGTCCTGACTTTC
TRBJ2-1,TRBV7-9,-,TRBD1,CASSLTGTGMDEQFF,TGTGCCAGCAGCCTAACGGGGACAGGGATGGATGAGCAGTTCTTC
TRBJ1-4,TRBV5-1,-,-,CASSLDAGFEKLFF,TGCGCCAGCAGCTTGGACGCAGGGTTTGAAAAACTGTTTTTT
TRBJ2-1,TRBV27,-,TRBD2,CASSSQRGNEQFF,TGTGCCAGCAGTTCCCAGCGGGGCAATGAGCAGTTCTTC